A selection of T cell receptor beta chains follows, all from one sample in a study of patients and donors after allogeneic stem cell transplantation. One entry per CDR3 protein, called by TCRdb with MiXCR from the RT-PCR reads. In the table there are 190,000 or so distinct CDR3 sequences, 40% to 45% of which are singletons. The sample comprised blood, either unsorted or a sorted T cell fraction (not recorded which). The receptors derive from a human donor who was either an allogeneic HSCT recipient or a stem cell or donor lymphocyte infusion donor (not recorded which). It is not recorded whose cells these are; they may come from a transplant donor. CDR3s include the opening cysteine and the closing phenylalanine or tryptophan. D genes are given only for firm matches. Size values are once, few and many counts, or a class for expanded clones, and some rows have none.

V gene: TRBV9
D gene: -
J gene: TRBJ2-7
clone size: -
CDR3 protein: CASSVGGSSLPYEQYF
CDR3 DNA: TGTGCCAGCAGCGTAGGAGGTAGTAGCCTTCCCTACGAGCAGTACTTC

V gene: TRBV27
D gene: -
J gene: TRBJ2-7
clone size: -
CDR3 protein: CASSLRAPYEQYF
CDR3 DNA: TGTGCCAGCAGTTTAAGGGCGCCCTACGAGCAGTACTTC

V gene: TRBV12-3/TRBV12-4
D gene: TRBD1
J gene: TRBJ2-2
clone size: -
CDR3 protein: CASSFKGTGVTGELFF
CDR3 DNA: TGTGCCAGCAGTTTTAAAGGGACAGGGGTCACCGGGGAGCTGTTTTTT

V gene: TRBV27
D gene: -
J gene: TRBJ2-3
clone size: -
CDR3 protein: CASSGVDGSPTDTQYF
CDR3 DNA: TGTGCCAGCAGTGGGGTGGATGGTTCTCCCACAGATACGCAGTATTTT

V gene: TRBV29-1
D gene: TRBD1
J gene: TRBJ1-5
clone size: -
CDR3 protein: CSVGHGQGRNQPQHF
CDR3 DNA: TGCAGCGTTGGGCACGGACAGGGGCGCAATCAGCCCCAGCATTTT

V gene: TRBV28
D gene: -
J gene: TRBJ2-7
clone size: few
CDR3 protein: CASNAGAGPYEQYF
CDR3 DNA: TGTGCCAGCAACGCTGGGGCGGGACCCTACGAGCAGTACTTC

V gene: TRBV10-3
D gene: -
J gene: TRBJ2-1
clone size: few
CDR3 protein: CAISDSSGRGLYNEQFF
CDR3 DNA: TGTGCCATCAGTGACTCCTCAGGCAGGGGTCTTTACAATGAGCAGTTCTTC

V gene: TRBV30
D gene: -
J gene: TRBJ1-1
clone size: -
CDR3 protein: CAWSFLNTEAFF
CDR3 DNA: TGTGCCTGGAGTTTTCTGAACACTGAAGCTTTCTTT

V gene: TRBV6-5
D gene: -
J gene: TRBJ1-5
clone size: -
CDR3 protein: CASSYSSGSNQPQHF
CDR3 DNA: TGTGCCAGCAGTTACTCGAGTGGTAGCAATCAGCCCCAGCATTTT

V gene: TRBV12-3/TRBV12-4
D gene: -
J gene: TRBJ2-3
clone size: -
CDR3 protein: CASSLGGFLTDTQYF
CDR3 DNA: TGTGCCAGCAGTTTAGGAGGGTTCCTCACAGATACGCAGTATTTT

V gene: TRBV12-3/TRBV12-4
D gene: -
J gene: TRBJ1-6
clone size: -
CDR3 protein: CASSLGQGGNNSPLHF
CDR3 DNA: TGTGCCAGCAGTTTAGGCCAGGGTGGGAATAATTCACCCCTCCACTTT

V gene: TRBV27
D gene: -
J gene: TRBJ2-7
clone size: -
CDR3 protein: CASSSSDPIYEQYF
CDR3 DNA: -

V gene: TRBV29-1
D gene: TRBD2
J gene: TRBJ2-1
clone size: -
CDR3 protein: CSVPTSGRDNEQFF
CDR3 DNA: TGCAGCGTGCCTACTAGCGGGAGAGACAATGAGCAGTTCTTC

V gene: TRBV2
D gene: TRBD2
J gene: TRBJ2-7
clone size: -
CDR3 protein: CASRDIAGGPGEQYF
CDR3 DNA: TGTGCCAGCAGGGATATAGCGGGAGGGCCTGGGGAGCAGTACTTC

V gene: TRBV9
D gene: TRBD1
J gene: TRBJ2-7
clone size: -
CDR3 protein: CASSVGTGAYEQYF
CDR3 DNA: TGTGCCAGCAGCGTAGGGACAGGGGCTTACGAGCAGTACTTC

V gene: TRBV28
D gene: -
J gene: TRBJ2-3
clone size: few
CDR3 protein: CASSWAADTQYF
CDR3 DNA: TGTGCCAGCAGTTGGGCAGCAGATACGCAGTATTTT

V gene: TRBV4-2
D gene: TRBD2
J gene: TRBJ2-1
clone size: -
CDR3 protein: CASSQDTSGDNEQFF
CDR3 DNA: TGTGCCAGCAGCCAAGATACTAGCGGGGACAATGAGCAGTTCTTC

V gene: TRBV7-8
D gene: TRBD1
J gene: TRBJ1-4
clone size: few
CDR3 protein: CASSMGQGEEKLFF
CDR3 DNA: TGTGCCAGCAGCATGGGACAGGGCGAGGAAAAACTGTTTTTT

V gene: TRBV18
D gene: -
J gene: TRBJ2-2
clone size: -
CDR3 protein: CASSPLGGELFF
CDR3 DNA: TGTGCCAGCTCACCGTTAGGCGGGGAGCTGTTTTTT

V gene: TRBV12-3/TRBV12-4
D gene: TRBD1
J gene: TRBJ1-1
clone size: -
CDR3 protein: CASSPGQGIYTAFF
CDR3 DNA: TGTGCCAGCAGCCCCGGACAGGGAATATATACAGCTTTCTTT

V gene: TRBV15
D gene: -
J gene: TRBJ2-1
clone size: -
CDR3 protein: CATSRRGSYNEQFF
CDR3 DNA: TGTGCCACCAGCAGGAGGGGATCGTACAATGAGCAGTTCTTC

V gene: TRBV7-2
D gene: -
J gene: TRBJ2-3
clone size: -
CDR3 protein: CASSPRLVDSADTQYF
CDR3 DNA: TGTGCCAGCAGCCCCAGACTAGTAGATAGCGCAGATACGCAGTATTTT

V gene: TRBV25-1
D gene: -
J gene: TRBJ2-4
clone size: -
CDR3 protein: CASRGQGTKNIQYF
CDR3 DNA: TGTGCCAGCAGAGGTCAGGGGACCAAAAACATTCAGTACTTC

V gene: TRBV9
D gene: -
J gene: TRBJ1-3
clone size: -
CDR3 protein: CASSVGGTAGNTIYF
CDR3 DNA: TGTGCCAGCAGCGTGGGGGGCACTGCTGGAAACACCATATATTTT

V gene: TRBV6-2/TRBV6-3
D gene: -
J gene: TRBJ1-2
clone size: few
CDR3 protein: CASNRDPYYGYTF
CDR3 DNA: TGTGCCAGCAACCGGGACCCCTACTATGGCTACACCTTC

V gene: TRBV5-1
D gene: -
J gene: TRBJ2-3
clone size: -
CDR3 protein: CASSLSPTSRVGTDTQYF
CDR3 DNA: TGCGCCAGCAGCTTGTCGCCTACTTCGCGAGTGGGCACAGATACGCAGTATTTT

V gene: TRBV6-2/TRBV6-3
D gene: -
J gene: TRBJ2-2
clone size: -
CDR3 protein: CASRESNTGELFF
CDR3 DNA: TGTGCCAGCAGAGAGTCGAACACCGGGGAGCTGTTTTTT

V gene: TRBV12-3/TRBV12-4
D gene: -
J gene: TRBJ1-5
clone size: -
CDR3 protein: CASSLIGEQPQHF
CDR3 DNA: TGTGCCAGCAGTTTAATAGGGGAGCAGCCCCAGCATTTT

V gene: TRBV6-2/TRBV6-3
D gene: -
J gene: TRBJ1-1
clone size: few
CDR3 protein: CASSYVNRDKEAFF
CDR3 DNA: TGTGCCAGCAGTTACGTAAACCGGGACAAAGAAGCTTTCTTT

V gene: TRBV7-7
D gene: TRBD2
J gene: TRBJ2-2
clone size: -
CDR3 protein: CASSFTLAGGSTGELFF
CDR3 DNA: TGTGCTAGCAGCTTCACCCTAGCGGGAGGGAGCACCGGGGAGCTGTTTTTT

V gene: TRBV7-9
D gene: TRBD1
J gene: TRBJ1-1
clone size: few
CDR3 protein: CASSSPLRDRPYEAFF
CDR3 DNA: TGTGCCAGCAGCTCGCCGCTCCGGGACAGGCCTTATGAAGCTTTCTTT

V gene: TRBV25-1
D gene: -
J gene: TRBJ1-2
clone size: few
CDR3 protein: CASSPIEGTRTLYGYTF
CDR3 DNA: TGTGCCAGCAGTCCAATAGAGGGGACACGGACCCTCTATGGCTACACCTTC

V gene: TRBV10-2
D gene: TRBD2
J gene: TRBJ2-1
clone size: -
CDR3 protein: CASSARSLSGSSYNEQFF
CDR3 DNA: TGCGCCAGCAGTGCCCGCAGCCTTAGCGGGAGCTCCTACAATGAGCAGTTCTTC

V gene: TRBV12-3/TRBV12-4
D gene: TRBD1
J gene: TRBJ1-1
clone size: few
CDR3 protein: CASSATGAPTEAFF
CDR3 DNA: TGTGCCAGCAGCGCAACAGGGGCGCCCACTGAAGCTTTCTTT

V gene: TRBV4-3
D gene: -
J gene: TRBJ2-6
clone size: few
CDR3 protein: CASSQDPHTGANVLTF
CDR3 DNA: TGCGCCAGCAGCCAAGATCCCCACACTGGGGCCAACGTCCTGACTTTC

V gene: TRBV27
D gene: -
J gene: TRBJ1-6
clone size: -
CDR3 protein: CASSDTGSSSYNSPLHF
CDR3 DNA: TGTGCCAGCAGTGATACAGGGTCAAGCTCCTATAATTCACCCCTCCACTTT

V gene: TRBV9
D gene: TRBD1
J gene: TRBJ1-2
clone size: -
CDR3 protein: CASSPDGGDRRTNYGYTF
CDR3 DNA: TGTGCCAGCAGCCCGGATGGGGGGGACAGGCGGACTAACTATGGCTACACCTTC

V gene: TRBV6-6
D gene: TRBD1
J gene: TRBJ1-1
clone size: -
CDR3 protein: CASRITGVNTEAFF
CDR3 DNA: TGTGCCAGCAGAATCACAGGGGTGAACACTGAAGCTTTCTTT

V gene: TRBV27
D gene: -
J gene: TRBJ2-7
clone size: -
CDR3 protein: CASNPMGDSYEQYF
CDR3 DNA: TGTGCCAGCAACCCCATGGGAGATTCCTACGAGCAGTACTTC

V gene: TRBV9
D gene: -
J gene: TRBJ1-1
clone size: -
CDR3 protein: CASSEDSMNTEAFF
CDR3 DNA: TGTGCCAGCTCAGAGGACAGCATGAACACTGAAGCTTTCTTT

V gene: TRBV12-3/TRBV12-4
D gene: -
J gene: TRBJ2-3
clone size: -
CDR3 protein: CASSLEGGITDTQYF
CDR3 DNA: TGTGCCAGCAGTTTAGAGGGCGGGATCACAGATACGCAGTATTTT

V gene: TRBV12-3/TRBV12-4
D gene: -
J gene: TRBJ2-1
clone size: -
CDR3 protein: CASSFLGTRAEQFF
CDR3 DNA: TGTGCCAGCAGTTTCCTTGGGACTCGGGCTGAGCAGTTCTTC

V gene: TRBV12-3/TRBV12-4
D gene: TRBD1
J gene: TRBJ2-1
clone size: -
CDR3 protein: CASSFGTDRYNEQFF
CDR3 DNA: TGTGCCAGCAGTTTCGGGACAGATCGCTACAATGAGCAGTTCTTC

V gene: TRBV6-6
D gene: TRBD2
J gene: TRBJ2-3
clone size: -
CDR3 protein: CASSRLERDSRTDTQYF
CDR3 DNA: TGTGCCAGCAGTCGCCTAGAGCGGGACTCGCGCACAGATACGCAGTATTTT

V gene: TRBV5-1
D gene: -
J gene: TRBJ1-2
clone size: many
CDR3 protein: CASSLEGYGYTF
CDR3 DNA: TGCGCCAGCAGCTTGGAAGGGTATGGCTACACCTTC

V gene: TRBV7-9
D gene: TRBD1
J gene: TRBJ2-2
clone size: -
CDR3 protein: CAGYRGFNTGELFF
CDR3 DNA: TGTGCCGGCTACAGGGGATTCAACACCGGGGAGCTGTTTTTT

V gene: TRBV20-1
D gene: -
J gene: TRBJ2-3
clone size: -
CDR3 protein: CSARDPDITSTDTQYF
CDR3 DNA: TGCAGTGCTAGAGATCCGGACATCACTAGCACAGATACGCAGTATTTT

V gene: TRBV3-1
D gene: -
J gene: TRBJ1-1
clone size: -
CDR3 protein: CASSHLRGTNTEAFF
CDR3 DNA: TGTGCCAGCAGCCACTTGAGGGGAACGAACACTGAAGCTTTCTTT

V gene: TRBV29-1
D gene: -
J gene: TRBJ2-1
clone size: few
CDR3 protein: CSVDYNEQFF
CDR3 DNA: TGCAGCGTTGACTACAATGAGCAGTTCTTC

V gene: TRBV3-1
D gene: -
J gene: TRBJ1-1
clone size: few
CDR3 protein: CASSSILNTEAFF
CDR3 DNA: TGTGCCAGCAGCTCCATACTGAACACTGAAGCTTTCTTT

V gene: TRBV6-5
D gene: TRBD1
J gene: TRBJ2-7
clone size: -
CDR3 protein: CASSPGTASYEQYF
CDR3 DNA: TGTGCCAGCAGTCCCGGGACAGCATCCTACGAGCAGTACTTC

V gene: TRBV9
D gene: -
J gene: TRBJ2-2
clone size: few
CDR3 protein: CASSAARDDKRDTGELFF
CDR3 DNA: TGTGCCAGCAGCGCTGCCCGGGACGATAAGCGAGACACCGGGGAGCTGTTTTTT

V gene: TRBV6-2/TRBV6-3
D gene: TRBD1
J gene: TRBJ2-5
clone size: -
CDR3 protein: CASSSDPYRQGGETQYF
CDR3 DNA: TGTGCCAGCAGTTCCGACCCTTATAGACAGGGCGGAGAGACCCAGTACTTC

V gene: TRBV6-2/TRBV6-3
D gene: -
J gene: TRBJ1-5
clone size: few
CDR3 protein: CASSSTGTNQPQHF
CDR3 DNA: TGTGCCAGCAGTTCAACAGGTACCAATCAGCCCCAGCATTTT

V gene: TRBV14
D gene: TRBD1
J gene: TRBJ1-2
clone size: few
CDR3 protein: CASSRSDRASRSTF
CDR3 DNA: TGTGCCAGCAGTAGATCGGACAGGGCCTCCCGGAGTACCTTC

V gene: TRBV4-3
D gene: -
J gene: TRBJ2-7
clone size: medium-sized
CDR3 protein: CASSQDRSGAYEQYF
CDR3 DNA: TGCGCCAGCAGCCAAGACCGCAGCGGAGCCTACGAGCAGTACTTC

V gene: TRBV6-5
D gene: TRBD2
J gene: TRBJ2-2
clone size: -
CDR3 protein: CASSYLTSVFTGELFF
CDR3 DNA: TGTGCCAGCAGTTACCTGACTAGCGTTTTCACCGGGGAGCTGTTTTTT

V gene: TRBV12-3/TRBV12-4
D gene: TRBD2
J gene: TRBJ2-7
clone size: -
CDR3 protein: CASRPSGSKYEQYF
CDR3 DNA: TGTGCCAGCAGACCCAGCGGGAGTAAGTACGAGCAGTACTTC

V gene: TRBV7-8
D gene: -
J gene: TRBJ1-1
clone size: few
CDR3 protein: CASSSIGYTEAFF
CDR3 DNA: TGTGCCAGCAGCTCTATAGGATACACTGAAGCTTTCTTT